Sequencing of this TCR beta chain was carried out in a study of PD-L1 blockade in urothelial cancer. Study at large: Within tumor samples, the median T cell count was 1,400 or so cells.

Locally advanced or metastatic urothelial carcinoma was present in patients. The length of the CDR3 is 16 residues. V dropped 3 bases and J dropped 3; count of bases not matched to a gene: 5. Germline V gives CDR1 SGHRS, CDR2 YFSETQ. Findings of the study overall: Patients showing durable benefit displayed a greater abundance of tumor-infiltrating T lymphocytes.

It was with amplified housekeeping genes that FFPE tumor DNA was quantified. The method was immunoSEQ multiplex PCR; TCRdb's version includes in-frame clones alone and lacks a portion of them. This sample yields fewer than 45,000 clones, of which about a third are seen a single time; more than 8.5% belongs to the top ten. Notes on this clone: Its target is not known.

The chain recombines TRBV5-1 with TRBJ2-3, with 12 bases matching TRBD2. The sequences come from tumor tissue, collected before atezolizumab (anti-PD-L1) treatment. This receptor was taken from a man aged 55 to 70 with urothelial cancer. CDR3 nucleotides: TGCGCCAGCAGCTCGTCTAGCGGGGGGGCGACAGATACGCAGTATTTT. Protein: CASSSSSGGATDTQYF.